The 25 T cell receptor beta chains in this list originate from one sample, sequenced in a study of cytomegalovirus exposure and HLA in healthy donors. The PCR contained 60 Vbeta and 13 Jbeta primers. Generated by immunoSEQ multiplex PCR, the TCRdb table keeps only in-frame clones and is missing some. This table holds 60,000 to 75,000 clones, 75% to 80% found once. What was sequenced was PBMCs. The source is a man aged 18 to 30 in good health and CMV-seropositive.

The J gene is TRBJ2-1, the V gene TRBV2; no firm D call. Germline V gene sequence: CDR1 SNHLY, CDR2 FYNNEI. The CDR3 covers 11 residues. V lost 6 bases to trimming and J lost 4 bases, with 4 bases between them. CDR3 coding DNA: TGTGCCAGCAGAGCTTACAATGAGCAGTTCTTC. Translation gives CASRAYNEQFF.

This clone occurred a few times. The chain couples TRBV18 to TRBJ1-1, with 7 positions matching TRBD1. The CDR3 covers 14 residues. CDR1 and CDR2 from the germline V gene are KGHSH and LQKENI. Trimming removed 4 bases from V and 1 base from J; junction bases left unmatched: 3. CDR3 amino acids: CASSQGQENTEAFF. In nucleotides, the CDR3 is TGTGCCAGCTCACAAGGACAGGAGAACACTGAAGCTTTCTTT.

The chain couples TRBV9 to TRBJ1-2, with unresolved D. Germline V gives CDR1 SGDLS, CDR2 YYNGEE. Trimming removed 2 bases at V and 0 bases at J, with 8 bases between. This CDR3 is 14 amino acids long. For the CDR3, the DNA is TGTGCCAGCAGCGTTGGTAGTGCTAACTATGGCTACACCTTC. It translates to CASSVGSANYGYTF. Full variable domain (remainder filled in from reference TRBV9 and TRBJ1-2): DSGVTQTPKHLITATGQRVTLRCSPRSGDLSVYWYQQSLDQGLQFLIQYYNGEERAKGNILERFSAQQFPDLHSELNLSSLELGDSALYFCASSVGSANYGYTFGSGTRLTVV.

This clone was observed a few times. This rearrangement joins TRBV7-2 to TRBJ1-4; D perhaps matches TRBD1 (5 bases). Per germline, CDR1 SGHTA and CDR2 FQGNSA. The V end lost 3 bases, the J end lost 2 bases, and 13 bases lay between the germline ends. The CDR3 contains 16 residues. Written as DNA, the CDR3 is TGTGCCAGCAGCTTCGGTCCAGGGTATACTAATGAAAAACTGTTTTTT. Amino acid sequence: CASSFGPGYTNEKLFF.

The V call is TRBV19, the J call TRBJ1-1; D may be TRBD1 (5 bases). The CDR3 totals 12 residues. V lost 7 bases and J 5 bases, leaving 11 bases between the germline ends. Germline lookup yields CDR1 LNHDA and CDR2 SQIVND (reference sequence). This CDR3 is CASIRGRTEAFF. The CDR3 region has the DNA TGTGCCAGTATTCGGGGGAGGACTGAAGCTTTCTTT.

V gene TRBV4-1 combines with J gene TRBJ2-3; no clear D. The CDR3 has 16 residues. V was pared by 0 bases and J by 3 bases, with 13 bases between. CDR1 is MGHRA and CDR2 is YSYEKL in the germline V gene. The CDR3 bases are TGCGCCAGCAGCCAAGATCCCGGTATACGAACAGATACGCAGTATTTT. Amino acids: CASSQDPGIRTDTQYF.

This clone showed up just a few times. CDR3 sequence reads: CASSQELGGTSEAFF. The CDR3 nucleotides are TGTGCCAGCAGCCAAGAGCTTGGGGGCACTTCTGAAGCTTTCTTT. The rearrangement links TRBV4-2 to TRBJ1-1, with D perhaps matching TRBD1 (6 bases). V was shortened by 0 bases and J by 6 bases, with 14 bases between the two germline ends. This CDR3 is built from 15 residues. Looked up from germline, CDR1 is LGHNA and CDR2 is YNFKEQ.

The rearrangement uses TRBV2 and TRBJ2-3, with 10 bases matching TRBD1. The V gene end was trimmed by 6 bases and the J gene end by 0 bases; junction bases not matched to a gene: 3. Per the germline V gene, CDR1 is SNHLY and CDR2 is FYNNEI. The CDR3 loop spans 15 amino acids. The DNA of the CDR3 is TGTGCCAGCAGCCAGGGACAGGGGAGCACAGATACGCAGTATTTT. This translates into CASSQGQGSTDTQYF.

The chain links TRBV30 to TRBJ1-5; a weak D match, TRBD1 (6 bases). The CDR3 contains 15 residues. V lost 3 bases and J lost 6, with 18 bases in between. Germline V gives CDR1 GTSNPN, CDR2 SVGIG (reference sequence). The CDR3 reads CAWSAGGGPGQPQHF. CDR3 DNA: TGTGCCTGGAGCGCGGGGGGGGGCCCCGGTCAGCCCCAGCATTTT.

This clone was seen just once. One junction end disagrees with the germline gene, perhaps due to a read error. The chain carries TRBV6-4 and TRBJ2-3; 10 bases line up with TRBD2. This CDR3 comprises 16 residues. Per the germline V gene, CDR1 is MRHNA and CDR2 is SNTAGT. CDR3 sequence reads: CASSYSSGRDTDTQYF. The CDR3 DNA follows: TGTGCCAGCAGTTACTCTAGCGGGAGAGACACAGATACGCAGTATTTT.

This clone was recorded once. V gene TRBV18 combines with J gene TRBJ2-7; TRBD2 might be the D (6 bases). The CDR3 length is 13 residues. V gave up 4 bases and J gave up 4 bases, with 11 bases separating them. Looked up from germline, CDR1 is KGHSH and CDR2 is LQKENI. CDR3 nucleotide sequence: TGTGCCAGCTCACTATCGGCGGGGTACGAGCAGTACTTC. The encoded protein is CASSLSAGYEQYF.

This chain links TRBV11-2 with TRBJ2-7, with 12 positions matching TRBD2. V gave up 4 bases and J gave up 5 bases; unmatched junction bases: 3. The CDR3 has 14 residues. From germline, CDR1 is SGHAT and CDR2 FQNNGV. Here the CDR3 reads CASSSTSGRNEQYF. Written as DNA, the CDR3 is TGTGCCAGCAGCTCCACTAGCGGGAGGAACGAGCAGTACTTC.

The V gene is TRBV25-1, the J gene TRBJ1-2; a weak D match, TRBD1 (6 bases). The germline V gene has CDR1 MGHDK and CDR2 SYGVNS. With 5 bases removed from V and 8 bases from J, the gap between germline ends came to 18 bases. This CDR3 region has 14 residues. Written as DNA, the CDR3 is TGTGCCAGCAGTAGCGCCGGGACACTAAGGGGCTACACCTTC. It encodes CASSSAGTLRGYTF.

The V gene is TRBV30, the J gene TRBJ1-6; D is perhaps TRBD1 (5 bases). Trimming cost V 5 bases and J 9 bases, with 20 bases left between them. This CDR3 spans 15 amino acids. Germline CDR1 GTSNPN, CDR2 SVGIG (reference sequence). The CDR3 DNA reads as TGTGCCTGGGCACACGCCGGGGCCGGGGGTTCACCCCTCCACTTT. It yields the protein CAWAHAGAGGSPLHF.

This clone was seen more than once but under ten times. CDR3 sequence: CASSFGIAAKNIQYF. The CDR3 DNA follows: TGTGCCAGCAGTTTCGGTATTGCGGCCAAAAACATTCAGTACTTC. The chain couples TRBV28 to TRBJ2-4; unclear D gene. There are 15 residues in the CDR3. The ends were cut back, 3 bases at V and 1 base at J, with 10 bases in the middle. Per germline, CDR1 MDHEN and CDR2 SYDVKM.

The chain is built from TRBV5-6 and TRBJ2-1; 9 bases align to TRBD1. V dropped 4 bases and J dropped 8; count of bases not matched to a gene: 10. Germline CDR1 and CDR2: SGHDT and YYEEEE. The CDR3 contains 15 residues. CDR3 loop: CASSRGTGLGDEQFF. The CDR3 coding sequence is TGTGCCAGCAGCCGAGGGACAGGGCTTGGTGATGAGCAGTTCTTC. The entire variable domain, with the rest obtained from reference TRBV5-6 and TRBJ2-1, is as follows: DAGVTQSPTHLIKTRGQQVTLRCSPKSGHDTVSWYQQALGQGPQFIFQYYEEEERQRGNFPDRFSGHQFPNYSSELNVNALLLGDSALYLCASSRGTGLGDEQFFGPGTRLTVL.

V gene TRBV11-2 combines with J gene TRBJ2-7; TRBD1 aligns across 10 bases. Germline lookup yields CDR1 SGHAT and CDR2 FQNNGV. The CDR3 spans 15 residues. With 1 base clipped from V and 4 bases from J, the junction kept 4 bases outside the gene matches. The CDR3 loop is CASSLGLGQGYEQYF. DNA for the CDR3: TGTGCCAGCAGCTTAGGCCTGGGACAGGGGTACGAGCAGTACTTC.

This sequence joins TRBV4-1 and TRBJ2-7; 9 bases agree with TRBD2. The CDR3 has 18 residues. The trim removed 4 bases at V and 0 bases at J, leaving 13 bases unmatched. Looked up from germline, CDR1 is MGHRA and CDR2 is YSYEKL. The CDR3 protein is CASSPALGRREGSYEQYF. The DNA of the CDR3 is TGCGCCAGCAGCCCAGCACTAGGAAGGCGGGAGGGCTCCTACGAGCAGTACTTC.

The genes are TRBV4-1 and TRBJ1-2; TRBD1 matches at 8 bases. V shed 1 base, J shed 0 bases, and the junction held 7 bases outside the gene matches. Per germline, CDR1 MGHRA and CDR2 YSYEKL. This CDR3 has 17 amino acids. The chain's CDR3 is CASSQGRTGIANYGYTF. For the CDR3, the DNA is TGCGCCAGCAGCCAAGGGAGGACAGGGATCGCTAACTATGGCTACACCTTC.

The chain uses TRBV5-1 and TRBJ2-7, with TRBD2 matching over 7 bases. Germline CDR1 SGHRS, CDR2 YFSETQ. Trimming cost V 4 bases and J 0 bases; bases outside gene matches: 7. This CDR3 has 15 residues. The CDR3 bases are TGCGCCAGCAGCGTAGGACTAGGTGACTCCTACGAGCAGTACTTC. Residues: CASSVGLGDSYEQYF.

The chain recombines TRBV18 with TRBJ2-1; 10 bases are a match to TRBD2. After removal of 0 bases from V and 3 bases from J, the junction contained 5 bases not matched to a gene. This CDR3 is 17 amino acids long. Germline assignment: CDR1 KGHSH and CDR2 LQKENI. The CDR3 bases are TGTGCCAGCTCACCACCGGGAGCGGGAGGGGACTACAATGAGCAGTTCTTC. Amino acids: CASSPPGAGGDYNEQFF.

The CDR3 loop reads CASSLPGQGRGGYTF. The CDR3 DNA sequence: TGTGCCAGCAGCCTACCGGGACAGGGTCGGGGTGGCTACACCTTC. The chain combines TRBV28 with TRBJ1-2; 9 bases are shared with TRBD1. CDR1 and CDR2 (germline): MDHEN, SYDVKM. The V segment lost 6 bases and the J segment 7 bases; nucleotides outside the gene matches: 12. The CDR3 is 15 residues long.

This rearrangement joins TRBV30 to TRBJ1-5; 10 bases agree with TRBD1. The junction had 3 bases not matched to a gene; V was cut back by 0 bases and J by 4 bases. Germline V lookup: CDR1 GTSNPN, CDR2 SVGIG (reference sequence). The CDR3 covers 15 residues. Here the CDR3 DNA reads TGTGCCTGGAGTGTGATGGGACAGGGGAATCAGCCCCAGCATTTT. This gives the protein CAWSVMGQGNQPQHF.

The chain uses TRBV10-1 and TRBJ1-1; D is possibly TRBD1 (6 bases). The CDR3 runs 14 residues. The germline V and J ends were trimmed by 0 bases and 7 bases, with 12 bases remaining between them. The germline V gene has CDR1 WNHNN and CDR2 SYGVQD (reference sequence). Here the CDR3 reads CASSESTGVYEAFF. The CDR3 DNA reads as TGCGCCAGCAGTGAGTCGACAGGAGTTTATGAAGCTTTCTTT.

J is TRBJ2-5 and V is TRBV7-9; 7 nucleotides line up with TRBD2. CDR3 length: 14 residues. Germline V lookup: CDR1 SEHNR, CDR2 FQNEAQ (reference sequence). The ends lost 5 bases at V and 7 bases at J; junction bases unmatched: 10. The DNA of the CDR3 is TGTGCCAGCAGCCGTACTAGCGACCGTGGGACCCAGTACTTC. Its protein is CASSRTSDRGTQYF.